The count of the clone carrying this T cell receptor (beta chain) is one. The CDR3 contains 15 residues. Germline-derived CDR1 and CDR2 are SGHTA and FQGTGA. The V end was cut by 3 bases, the J end by 0 bases, with 12 bases between. Profiled with immunoSEQ multiplex PCR; TCRdb holds only in-frame clones, not every one. Of roughly 68,000 clones in the sample, nearly 95% were seen once. This sample was taken from a study of shared T cell receptors in the human thymus. The sequence came from a human donor. Sequenced input: thymocytes. The chain employs TRBV7-3 and TRBJ2-7; D is unclear. This chain's CDR3 is CASSFNTQDSYEQYF. In DNA, the CDR3 is TGTGCCAGCAGCTTTAACACCCAGGACTCCTACGAGCAGTACTTC.